The 8 T cell receptor beta chains reported below all come from one sample, sequenced in a study of blood T cell repertoires in COVID-19. Sequenced by immunoSEQ multiplex PCR; TCRdb stores in-frame clones only, minus some. The table includes 250,000 or so clones, roughly nine tenths detected once. The specimen was peripheral blood. These receptors were taken from a man aged 35 to 55 with active or convalescent COVID-19.

V and J are TRBV18 and TRBJ2-3, with a possible D match to TRBD2 (5 bases). Germline V gene lookup returns CDR1 KGHSH and CDR2 LQKENI. The ends were cut back, 3 bases at V and 9 bases at J, with 19 bases in the middle. The CDR3 sequence is 15 residues long. As DNA, the CDR3 is TGTGCCAGCTCACCCCCCTCGCTAGCCTTTGCCACGCAGTATTTT. This codes for CASSPPSLAFATQYF.

The genes are TRBV10-1 and TRBJ2-2; 10 bases match TRBD2. V shed 4 bases and J 7 bases; nucleotides not matched to a gene: 6. Germline V gives CDR1 WNHNN, CDR2 SYGVQD (reference sequence). The CDR3 has 15 amino acids. As DNA, the CDR3 is TGCGCCAGCAGTGCTAGCGGGAGTAGGAACGGGGAGCTGTTTTTT. The encoded protein is CASSASGSRNGELFF.

The chain combines TRBV19 with TRBJ1-2, with a possible D match to TRBD1 (5 bases). V was shortened by 9 bases and J by 8 bases, with 22 bases between the two germline ends. Germline-derived CDR1 and CDR2 are LNHDA and SQIVND (reference sequence). This CDR3 has 14 residues. The CDR3 is CASSPTGDLWGYTF. For the CDR3, the DNA is TGTGCCAGCAGCCCTACGGGGGACCTCTGGGGCTACACCTTC.

This rearrangement joins TRBV6-1 to TRBJ2-5; TRBD1 agrees at 7 bases. V trimming: 2 bases; J trimming: 2 bases; junction bases outside the gene matches: 5. This CDR3 is built from 15 residues. Germline loops: CDR1 MNHNS, CDR2 SASEGT. The CDR3 DNA is TGTGCCAGCAGTGAATTACGCAGGGGGCAAGAGACCCAGTACTTC. Translating it yields CASSELRRGQETQYF.

The J gene is TRBJ2-2, the V gene TRBV19, with D possibly TRBD2 on 5 matching bases. Germline CDR1 reads LNHDA; CDR2 reads SQIVND (reference sequence). This CDR3 is built from 14 residues. Trimming removed 5 bases at V and 6 bases at J, with 13 bases between. The CDR3 is CASSSGVLSGELFF. CDR3 nucleotides: TGTGCCAGTAGTTCCGGGGTCCTTTCCGGGGAGCTGTTTTTT.

CDR3 nucleotide sequence: TGCGCCAGCAGCTTTACTAGCGGGGTCTACAATGAGCAGTTCTTC. Translation: CASSFTSGVYNEQFF. V usage is TRBV5-1 and J usage is TRBJ2-1; 10 bases fit TRBD2. V dropped 2 bases and J dropped 3; count of bases not matched to a gene: 2. Germline V gene lookup returns CDR1 SGHRS and CDR2 YFSETQ. This CDR3 is built from 15 residues.

V and J are TRBV18 and TRBJ1-5; 9 bases match TRBD1. From germline, CDR1 is KGHSH and CDR2 LQKENI. The CDR3 runs 15 residues. V lost 3 bases and J lost 6; bases outside the gene matches: 6. The CDR3 bases are TGTGCCAGCTCACCGGACAGGGGTTGGGGTCAGCCCCAGCATTTT. Translating gives CASSPDRGWGQPQHF.

The gene calls are TRBV27 and TRBJ1-5; D is perhaps TRBD1 (5 bases). Trimming cost V 10 bases and J 1 base, with 11 bases left between them. Germline values: CDR1 MNHEY, CDR2 SMNVEV (reference sequence). There are 13 residues in the CDR3. CDR3 DNA: TGTGCCACCGCTCGGGGGAGCAATCAGCCCCAGCATTTT. Its translation: CATARGSNQPQHF.